The present T cell receptor beta chain was sequenced within a study of OX40 agonist ivuxolimab in advanced cancers. Findings of the study overall: Partial responders at 0.1-3.0 mg/kg showed near-lowest clonal expansion. Blood T cells, both CD4+ and CD8+, expanded clonally by week 6 at 0.1 to 3.0 mg/kg.

To note about this clone: Its antigen remains unknown.

Clones were sequenced by immunoSEQ multiplex PCR, and TCRdb holds only the in-frame ones, with some missing. The sample contains some 60,000 clones, nearly 90% of which appear only once. Source: CD4+ or CD8+ T cells sorted from blood, taken in a trial of the OX40 agonist ivuxolimab. The clonotype was recovered from an adult with an advanced solid tumor such as melanoma, head and neck, liver or kidney cancer.

In DNA, the CDR3 is TGTGCCAGCTCACCTAGGTTGAGGACTAGCGGGGGCTCCCAAGAGACCCAGTACTTC. It encodes CASSPRLRTSGGSQETQYF. V gene TRBV18 combines with J gene TRBJ2-5, with 13 positions matching TRBD2. Trimming took 3 bases from V and 1 from J; bases not matched to a gene: 11. The germline CDR1 and CDR2 sequences are KGHSH and LQKENI. The CDR3 runs 19 residues.